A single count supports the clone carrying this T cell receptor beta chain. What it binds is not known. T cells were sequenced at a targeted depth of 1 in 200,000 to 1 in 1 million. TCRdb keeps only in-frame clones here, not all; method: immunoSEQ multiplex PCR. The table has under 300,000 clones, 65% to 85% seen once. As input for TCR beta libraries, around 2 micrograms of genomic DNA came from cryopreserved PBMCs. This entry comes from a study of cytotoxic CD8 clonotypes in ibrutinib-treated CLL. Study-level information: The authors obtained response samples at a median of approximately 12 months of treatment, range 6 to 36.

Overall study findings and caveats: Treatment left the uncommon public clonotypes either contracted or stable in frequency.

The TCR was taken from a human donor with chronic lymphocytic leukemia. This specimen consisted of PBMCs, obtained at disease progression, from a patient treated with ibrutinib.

The CDR3 loop reads CASSAVTGNNSPLHF. The CDR3 coding sequence is TGTGCCAGCAGCGCAGTAACAGGGAATAATTCACCCCTCCACTTT. The J gene is TRBJ1-6, the V gene TRBV9; perhaps TRBD1 as D (6 bases). Germline CDR1 reads SGDLS; CDR2 reads YYNGEE. V was shortened by 3 bases and J by 5 bases, with 12 bases between the two germline ends. This CDR3 spans 15 amino acids.